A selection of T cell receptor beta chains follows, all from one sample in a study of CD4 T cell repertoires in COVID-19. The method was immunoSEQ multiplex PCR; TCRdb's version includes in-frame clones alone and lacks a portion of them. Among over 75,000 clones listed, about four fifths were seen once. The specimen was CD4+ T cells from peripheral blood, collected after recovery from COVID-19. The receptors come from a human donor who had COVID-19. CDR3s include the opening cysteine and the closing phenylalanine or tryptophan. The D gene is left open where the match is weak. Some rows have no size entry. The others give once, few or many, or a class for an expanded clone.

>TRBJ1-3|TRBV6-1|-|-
CASSERLEGNTIYF
TGTGCCAGCAGTGAACGGCTTGAAGGAAACACCATATATTTT
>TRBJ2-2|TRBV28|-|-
CASSLRRTGGELFF
TGTGCCAGCAGTTTGCGGCGGACCGGCGGGGAGCTGTTTTTT
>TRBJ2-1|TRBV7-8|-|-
CASSLSWRPSSYNEQFF
TGTGCCAGCAGCTTAAGTTGGCGGCCGAGCTCCTACAATGAGCAGTTCTTC
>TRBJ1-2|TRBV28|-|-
CASSTADKSRGYTF
TGTGCCAGCAGTACAGCCGACAAGTCGCGGGGCTACACCTTC
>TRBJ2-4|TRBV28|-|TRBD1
CASSSAGTGASSKNIQYF
TGTGCCAGCAGTTCAGCCGGGACAGGAGCTAGCTCCAAAAACATTCAGTACTTC
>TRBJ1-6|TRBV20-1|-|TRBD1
CSASETGGIFNSPLHF
TGCAGTGCTAGTGAGACAGGGGGCATTTTTAATTCACCCCTCCACTTT
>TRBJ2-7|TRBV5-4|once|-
CASSHGSSYEQYF
TGTGCCAGCAGCCACGGGTCGTCCTACGAGCAGTACTTC
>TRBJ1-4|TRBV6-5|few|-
CASSYSYGPNEKLFF
TGTGCCAGCAGTTACTCTTATGGGCCTAATGAAAAACTGTTTTTT
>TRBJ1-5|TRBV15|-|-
CATTDSPNQPQHF
TGTGCCACCACCGACAGCCCCAATCAGCCCCAGCATTTT
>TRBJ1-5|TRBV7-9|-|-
CASSSFGGGPSNQPQHF
TGTGCCAGCAGCTCTTTTGGGGGGGGACCGAGCAATCAGCCCCAGCATTTT
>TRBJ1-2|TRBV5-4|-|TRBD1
CASSLDGQGSRDSTF
TGTGCCAGCAGCCTAGACGGACAGGGGTCGCGGGACTCCACCTTC
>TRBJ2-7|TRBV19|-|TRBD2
CASSMTSGGAYEQYF
TGTGCCAGTAGTATGACGAGTGGGGGGGCCTACGAGCAGTACTTC
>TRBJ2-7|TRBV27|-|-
CASSLSGNSYEQYF
TGTGCCAGCAGTTTATCAGGAAACTCCTACGAGCAGTACTTC
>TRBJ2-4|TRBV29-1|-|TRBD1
CSVEGQGALGAKNIQYF
TGCAGCGTGGAGGGACAGGGGGCCCTCGGGGCCAAAAACATTCAGTACTTC
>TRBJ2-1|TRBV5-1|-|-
CASRQYNEQFF
TGCGCCAGCCGACAGTACAATGAGCAGTTCTTC
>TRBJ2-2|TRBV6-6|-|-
CASRPGPGELFF
TGTGCCAGCAGGCCAGGGCCCGGGGAGCTGTTTTTT
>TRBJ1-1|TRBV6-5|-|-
CALERQPNTEAFF
TGTGCCTTAGAAAGACAGCCGAACACTGAAGCTTTCTTT
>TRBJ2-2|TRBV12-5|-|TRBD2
CASGLGLSGTGELFF
TGTGCTAGTGGTTTGGGCCTTAGCGGGACCGGGGAGCTGTTTTTT
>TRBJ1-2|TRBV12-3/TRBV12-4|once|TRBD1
CASRQGQGNIHTF
TGTGCCAGCAGGCAGGGACAGGGGAATATCCACACCTTC
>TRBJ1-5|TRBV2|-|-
CASSVSRDGNQPQHF
TGTGCCAGCAGTGTCTCCAGGGACGGCAATCAGCCCCAGCATTTT
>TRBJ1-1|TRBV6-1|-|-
CASSDPGAPGTEAFF
TGTGCCAGCAGTGACCCCGGGGCCCCGGGGACTGAAGCTTTCTTT
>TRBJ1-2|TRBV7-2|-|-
CASSLDPGGGNYGYTF
TGTGCCAGCAGCTTAGATCCGGGGGGCGGGAACTATGGCTACACCTTC
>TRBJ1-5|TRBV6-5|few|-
CASSKGRGRNQPQHF
TGTGCCAGCAGCAAGGGTCGAGGTAGAAATCAGCCCCAGCATTTT
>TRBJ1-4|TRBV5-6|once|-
CASSFRTTTNEKLFF
TGTGCCAGCAGCTTCAGGACTACAACTAATGAAAAACTGTTTTTT
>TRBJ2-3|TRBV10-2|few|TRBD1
CASSDPGTASTDTQYF
TGCGCCAGCAGTGACCCTGGGACAGCTAGCACAGATACGCAGTATTTT
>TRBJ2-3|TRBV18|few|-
CASSRQADTDTQYF
TGTGCCAGCTCACGACAGGCGGACACAGATACGCAGTATTTT
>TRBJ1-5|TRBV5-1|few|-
CASSLGTVDNQPQHF
TGCGCCAGCAGCTTGGGGACAGTCGACAATCAGCCCCAGCATTTT
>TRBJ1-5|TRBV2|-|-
CASRKGVQDVQPQHF
TGTGCCAGCAGAAAAGGGGTGCAGGACGTTCAGCCCCAGCATTTT
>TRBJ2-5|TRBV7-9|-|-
CASSLAITEETQYF
TGTGCCAGCAGCTTAGCTATCACAGAAGAGACCCAGTACTTC